This T cell receptor beta chain stems from a study of identical twins. TCRdb re-derived calls from the 5' RACE reads in MiXCR, one entry per CDR3 protein. The sample records under 400,000 distinct CDR3 sequences, around 9% being singletons. This CDR3 has 15 amino acids. CDR1 is MNHEY and CDR2 is SVGAGI in the germline V gene. The V gene lost 4 bases and the J gene lost 4 bases, with 16 bases spanning the gap. This clonotype has ten or more counts. This clonotype was obtained from a woman between 45 and 65 years old in good health. The sequenced sample was naive T cells sorted from blood. The chain uses TRBV6-5 and TRBJ1-2; maybe TRBD1 (5 bases). The CDR3, as DNA: TGTGCCAGCAGTTCCTCCAGGGAGCCTAGCTATGGCTACACCTTC. Residues: CASSSSREPSYGYTF.